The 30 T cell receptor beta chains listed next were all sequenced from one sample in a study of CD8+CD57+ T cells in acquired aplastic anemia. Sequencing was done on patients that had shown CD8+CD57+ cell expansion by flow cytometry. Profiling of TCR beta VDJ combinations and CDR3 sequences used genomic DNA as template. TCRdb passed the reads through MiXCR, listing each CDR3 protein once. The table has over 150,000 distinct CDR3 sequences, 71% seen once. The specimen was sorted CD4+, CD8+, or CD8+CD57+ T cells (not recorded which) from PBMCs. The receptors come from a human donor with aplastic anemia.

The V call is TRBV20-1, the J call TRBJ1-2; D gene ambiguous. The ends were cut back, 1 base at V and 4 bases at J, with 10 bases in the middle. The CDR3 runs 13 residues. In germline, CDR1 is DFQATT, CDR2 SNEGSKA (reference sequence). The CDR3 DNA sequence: TGCAGTGCTAGAGTCGGAGATAGCTATGGCTACACCTTC. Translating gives CSARVGDSYGYTF.

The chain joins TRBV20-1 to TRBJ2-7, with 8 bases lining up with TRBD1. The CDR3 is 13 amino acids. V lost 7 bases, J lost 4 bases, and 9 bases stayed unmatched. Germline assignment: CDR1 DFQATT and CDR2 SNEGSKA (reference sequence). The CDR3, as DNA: TGCAGTGTAGCAGCACAGGGGGGATACGAGCAGTACTTC. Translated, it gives CSVAAQGGYEQYF.

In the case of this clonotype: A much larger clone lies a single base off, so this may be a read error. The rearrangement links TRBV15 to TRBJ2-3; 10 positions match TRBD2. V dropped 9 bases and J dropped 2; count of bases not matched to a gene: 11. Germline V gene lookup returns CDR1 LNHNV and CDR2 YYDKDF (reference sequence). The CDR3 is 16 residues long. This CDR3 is CATWPGLADFTDTQYF. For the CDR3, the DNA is TGTGCCACATGGCCCGGACTAGCGGATTTCACAGATACGCAGTATTTT.

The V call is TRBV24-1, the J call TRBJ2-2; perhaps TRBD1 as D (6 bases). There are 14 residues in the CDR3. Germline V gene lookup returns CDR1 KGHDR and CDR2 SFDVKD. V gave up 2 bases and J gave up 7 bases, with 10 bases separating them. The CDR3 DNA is TGTGCCACCAGTGATTCCCAGGGGAACGGGGAGCTGTTTTTT. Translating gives CATSDSQGNGELFF.

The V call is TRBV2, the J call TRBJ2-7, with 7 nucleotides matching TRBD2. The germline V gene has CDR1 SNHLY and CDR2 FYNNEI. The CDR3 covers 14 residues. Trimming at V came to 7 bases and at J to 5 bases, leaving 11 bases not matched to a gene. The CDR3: CASIPSGRVHEQYV. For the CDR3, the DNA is TGTGCCAGCATCCCCTCGGGGAGGGTCCACGAGCAGTACGTC.

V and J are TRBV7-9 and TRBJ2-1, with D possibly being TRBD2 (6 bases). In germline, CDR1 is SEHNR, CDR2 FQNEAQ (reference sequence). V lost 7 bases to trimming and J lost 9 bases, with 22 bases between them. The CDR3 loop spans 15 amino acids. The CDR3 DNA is TGTGCCAGCATCCCGATGGGGGGAGCGGAGGGTGAGCAGTTCTTC. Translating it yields CASIPMGGAEGEQFF.

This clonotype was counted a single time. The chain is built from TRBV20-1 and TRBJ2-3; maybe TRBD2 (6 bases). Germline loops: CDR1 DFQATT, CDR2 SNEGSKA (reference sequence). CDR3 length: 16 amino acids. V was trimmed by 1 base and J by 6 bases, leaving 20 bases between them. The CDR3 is CSARGPRLGGHDTQYF. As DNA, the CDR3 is TGCAGTGCTAGAGGCCCCAGGTTAGGAGGGCACGATACGCAGTATTTT.

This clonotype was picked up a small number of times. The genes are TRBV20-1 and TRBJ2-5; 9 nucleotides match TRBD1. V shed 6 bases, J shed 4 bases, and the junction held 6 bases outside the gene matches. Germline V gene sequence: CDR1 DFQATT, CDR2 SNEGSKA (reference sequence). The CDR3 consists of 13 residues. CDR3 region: CSAQDRGGETQYF. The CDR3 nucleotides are TGCAGTGCGCAGGACAGGGGCGGAGAGACCCAGTACTTC.

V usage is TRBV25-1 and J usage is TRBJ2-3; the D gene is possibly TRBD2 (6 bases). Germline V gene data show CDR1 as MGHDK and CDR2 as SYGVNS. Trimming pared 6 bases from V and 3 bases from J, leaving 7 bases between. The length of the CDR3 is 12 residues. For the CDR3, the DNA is TGTGCCAGCAGGGACTATACAGATACGCAGTATTTT. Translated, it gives CASRDYTDTQYF.

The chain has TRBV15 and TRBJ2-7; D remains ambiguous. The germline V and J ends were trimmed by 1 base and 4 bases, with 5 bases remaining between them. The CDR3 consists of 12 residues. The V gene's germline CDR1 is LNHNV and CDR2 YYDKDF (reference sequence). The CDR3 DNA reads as TGTGCCACCAGCAGAGGGATATACGAGCAGTACTTC. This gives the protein CATSRGIYEQYF.

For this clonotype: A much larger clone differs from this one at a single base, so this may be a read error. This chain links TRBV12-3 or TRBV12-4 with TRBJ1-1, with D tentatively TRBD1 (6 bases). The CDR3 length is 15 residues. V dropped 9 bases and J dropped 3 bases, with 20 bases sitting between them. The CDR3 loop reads CARSPGSGVDTEAFF. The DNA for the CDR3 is TGTGCCAGAAGCCCTGGGTCAGGGGTGGACACTGAAGCTTTCTTT.

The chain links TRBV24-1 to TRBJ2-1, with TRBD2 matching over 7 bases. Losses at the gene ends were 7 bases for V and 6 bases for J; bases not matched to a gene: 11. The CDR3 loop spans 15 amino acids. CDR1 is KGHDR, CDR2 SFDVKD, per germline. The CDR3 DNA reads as TGTGCCACCAGCTCTCGAGGGAGGGCCCTCAATGAGCAGTTCTTC. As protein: CATSSRGRALNEQFF.

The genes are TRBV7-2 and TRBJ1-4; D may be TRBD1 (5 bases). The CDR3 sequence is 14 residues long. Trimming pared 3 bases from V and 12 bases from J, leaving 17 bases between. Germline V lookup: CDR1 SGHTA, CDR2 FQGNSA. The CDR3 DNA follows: TGTGCCAGCAGCTTTGGGGGGGGAAGGTCGGAACTGTTTTTT. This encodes CASSFGGGRSELFF.

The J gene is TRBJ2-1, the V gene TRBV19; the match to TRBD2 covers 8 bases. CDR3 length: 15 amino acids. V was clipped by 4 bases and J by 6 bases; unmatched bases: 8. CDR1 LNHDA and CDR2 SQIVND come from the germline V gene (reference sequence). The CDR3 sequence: CASSTRGGKGNEQFF. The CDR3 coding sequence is TGTGCCAGTAGTACCCGGGGGGGCAAGGGCAATGAGCAGTTCTTC.

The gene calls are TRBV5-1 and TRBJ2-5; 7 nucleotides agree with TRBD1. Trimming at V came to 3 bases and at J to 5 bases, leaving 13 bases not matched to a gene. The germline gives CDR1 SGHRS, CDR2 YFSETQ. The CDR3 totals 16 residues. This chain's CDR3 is CASSYRDSQRLETQYF. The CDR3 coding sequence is TGCGCCAGCAGCTACCGGGACAGCCAAAGGCTGGAGACCCAGTACTTC.

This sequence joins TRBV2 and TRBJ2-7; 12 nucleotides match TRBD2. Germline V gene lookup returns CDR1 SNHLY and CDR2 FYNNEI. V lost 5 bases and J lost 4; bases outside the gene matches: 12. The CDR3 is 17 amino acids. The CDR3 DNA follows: TGTGCCAGCAGTTTACCCTACGGGCTAGCGGGGGGGTACGAGCAGTACTTC. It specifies CASSLPYGLAGGYEQYF.

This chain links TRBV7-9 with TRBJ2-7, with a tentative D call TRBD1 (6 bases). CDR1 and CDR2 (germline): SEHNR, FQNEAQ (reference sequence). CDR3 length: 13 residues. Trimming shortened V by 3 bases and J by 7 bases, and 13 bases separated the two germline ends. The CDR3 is CASSFGGASEQYF. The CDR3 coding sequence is TGTGCCAGCAGCTTTGGGGGCGCGTCAGAGCAGTACTTC.

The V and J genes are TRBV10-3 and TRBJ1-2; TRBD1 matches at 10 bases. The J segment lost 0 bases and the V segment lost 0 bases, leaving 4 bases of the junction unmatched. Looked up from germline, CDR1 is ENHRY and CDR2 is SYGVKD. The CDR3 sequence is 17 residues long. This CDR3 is CAISESKGQGPNYGYTF. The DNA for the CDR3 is TGTGCCATCAGTGAGTCAAAGGGACAGGGGCCTAACTATGGCTACACCTTC.

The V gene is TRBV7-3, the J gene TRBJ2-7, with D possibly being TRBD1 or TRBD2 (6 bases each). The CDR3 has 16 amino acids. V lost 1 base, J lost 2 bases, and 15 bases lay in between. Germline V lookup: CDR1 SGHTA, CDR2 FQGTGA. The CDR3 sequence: CASSLRRGDKPYEQYF. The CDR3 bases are TGTGCCAGCAGCTTAAGGCGCGGGGACAAACCCTACGAGCAGTACTTC.

CDR3 in amino acids: CASSNQVAVAEGPQHF. For the CDR3, the DNA is TGTGCCAGTAGTAACCAGGTGGCAGTCGCCGAGGGGCCCCAGCATTTT. The rearrangement uses TRBV19 and TRBJ1-5; D unclear. V was cut by 4 bases and J by 9 bases, with 22 bases left in between. Germline V gene data show CDR1 as LNHDA and CDR2 as SQIVND (reference sequence). CDR3 length: 16 residues.

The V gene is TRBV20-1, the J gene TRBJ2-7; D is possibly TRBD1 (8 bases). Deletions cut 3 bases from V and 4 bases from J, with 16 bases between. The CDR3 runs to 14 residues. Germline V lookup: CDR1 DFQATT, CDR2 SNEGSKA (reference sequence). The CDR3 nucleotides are TGCAGTGCTAGCCCGGACAGGGAGGGTTACGAGCAGTACTTC. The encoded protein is CSASPDREGYEQYF.

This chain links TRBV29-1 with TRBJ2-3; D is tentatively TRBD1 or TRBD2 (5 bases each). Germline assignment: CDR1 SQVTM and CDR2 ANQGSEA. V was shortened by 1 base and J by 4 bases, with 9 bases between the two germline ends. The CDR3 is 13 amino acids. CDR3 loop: CSVEAGGPDTQYF. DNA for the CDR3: TGCAGCGTTGAAGCTGGGGGTCCAGATACGCAGTATTTT.

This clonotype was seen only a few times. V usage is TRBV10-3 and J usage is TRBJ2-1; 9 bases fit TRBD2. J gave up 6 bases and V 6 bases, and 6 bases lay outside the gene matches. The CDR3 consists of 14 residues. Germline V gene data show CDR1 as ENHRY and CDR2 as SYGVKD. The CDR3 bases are TGTGCCATCAGGGAGGGACTAGCATCCAATGAGCAGTTCTTC. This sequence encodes CAIREGLASNEQFF.

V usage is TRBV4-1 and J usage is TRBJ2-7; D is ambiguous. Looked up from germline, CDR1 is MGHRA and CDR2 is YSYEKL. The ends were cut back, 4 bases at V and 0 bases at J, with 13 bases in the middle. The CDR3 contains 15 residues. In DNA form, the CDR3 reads TGCGCCAGCAGCCCGTTCTGGGGTAGCTCCTACGAGCAGTACTTC. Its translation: CASSPFWGSSYEQYF.

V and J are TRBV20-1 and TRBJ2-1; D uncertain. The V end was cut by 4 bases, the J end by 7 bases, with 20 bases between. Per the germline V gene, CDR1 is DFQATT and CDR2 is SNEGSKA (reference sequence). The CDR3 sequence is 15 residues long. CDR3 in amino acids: CSATDPGKAGNEQFF. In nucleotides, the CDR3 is TGCAGTGCTACAGACCCCGGAAAGGCAGGTAATGAGCAGTTCTTC.

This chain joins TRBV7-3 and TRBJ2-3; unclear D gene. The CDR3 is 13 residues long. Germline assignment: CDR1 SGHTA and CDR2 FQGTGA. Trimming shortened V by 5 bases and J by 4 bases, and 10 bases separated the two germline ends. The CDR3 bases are TGTGCCAGCAGCGCTGGACCGGCAGATACGCAGTATTTT. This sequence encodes CASSAGPADTQYF. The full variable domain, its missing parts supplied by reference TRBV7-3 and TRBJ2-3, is GAGVSQTPSNKVTEKGKYVELRCDPISGHTALYWYRQSLGQGPEFLIYFQGTGAADDSGLPNDRFFAVRPEGSVSTLKIQRTERGDSAVYLCASSAGPADTQYFGPGTRLTVL.

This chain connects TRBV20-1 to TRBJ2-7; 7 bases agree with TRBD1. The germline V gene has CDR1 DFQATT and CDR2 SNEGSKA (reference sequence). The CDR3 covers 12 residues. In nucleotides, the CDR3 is TGCAGCGCGGTAGGGACAGCGGACGAGCAGTACTTC. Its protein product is CSAVGTADEQYF.

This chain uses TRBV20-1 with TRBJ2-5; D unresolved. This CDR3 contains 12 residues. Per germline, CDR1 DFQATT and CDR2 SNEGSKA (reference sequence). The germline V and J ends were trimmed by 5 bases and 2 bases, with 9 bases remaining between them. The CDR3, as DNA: TGCAGTGCTCCCTCCCAGCAAGAGACCCAGTACTTC. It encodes CSAPSQQETQYF.

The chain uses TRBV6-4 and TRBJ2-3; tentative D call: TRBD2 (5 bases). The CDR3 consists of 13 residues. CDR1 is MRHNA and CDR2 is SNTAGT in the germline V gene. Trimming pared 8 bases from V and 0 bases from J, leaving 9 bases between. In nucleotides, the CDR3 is TGTGCCAGCGGCAGGACTAGCACAGATACGCAGTATTTT. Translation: CASGRTSTDTQYF.

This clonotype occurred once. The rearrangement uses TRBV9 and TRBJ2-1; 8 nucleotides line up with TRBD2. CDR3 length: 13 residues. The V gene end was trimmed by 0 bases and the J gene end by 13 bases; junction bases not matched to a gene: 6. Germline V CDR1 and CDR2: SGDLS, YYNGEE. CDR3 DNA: TGTGCCAGCAGCGTAGTTAGCGGGACGGAACAGTTCTTC. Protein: CASSVVSGTEQFF. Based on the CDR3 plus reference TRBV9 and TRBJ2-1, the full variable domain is DSGVTQTPKHLITATGQRVTLRCSPRSGDLSVYWYQQSLDQGLQFLIQYYNGEERAKGNILERFSAQQFPDLHSELNLSSLELGDSALYFCASSVVSGTEQFFGPGTRLTVL.